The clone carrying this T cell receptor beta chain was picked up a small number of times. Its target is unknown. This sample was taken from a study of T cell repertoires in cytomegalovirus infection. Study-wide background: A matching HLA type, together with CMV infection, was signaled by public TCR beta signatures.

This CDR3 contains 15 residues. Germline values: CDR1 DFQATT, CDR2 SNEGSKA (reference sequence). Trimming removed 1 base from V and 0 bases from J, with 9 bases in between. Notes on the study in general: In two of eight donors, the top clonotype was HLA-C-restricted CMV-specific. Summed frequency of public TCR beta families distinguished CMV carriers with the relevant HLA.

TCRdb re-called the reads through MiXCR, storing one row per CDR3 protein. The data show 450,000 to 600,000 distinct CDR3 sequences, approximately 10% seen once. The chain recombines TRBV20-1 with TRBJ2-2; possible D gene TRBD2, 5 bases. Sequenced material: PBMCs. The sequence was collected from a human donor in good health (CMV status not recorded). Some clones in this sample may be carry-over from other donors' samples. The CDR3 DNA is TGCAGTGCTAGAGTACCTAGCTCGAACACCGGGGAGCTGTTTTTT. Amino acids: CSARVPSSNTGELFF.